This T cell receptor (beta chain) is from a study of molecular identifiers for immune sequencing clone quantification. Study-wide results and caveats: Sharing of a barcode by identical TCR molecules could cause highly expanded clone sizes to be underestimated. More than 99% of effector molecules, versus under 1% of naive-cell molecules, belonged to clones above 20 RNA copies.

V shed 5 bases, J shed 4 bases, and the junction held 8 bases outside the gene matches. This CDR3 comprises 15 residues. From the PCR reads, TCRdb called clonotypes with MiXCR, one entry per CDR3 protein. The repertoire holds approximately 63,000 distinct CDR3 sequences, with roughly a fifth as singletons. This clonotype occurred a few times. Its antigen is as yet unknown. Sequencing was performed on naive CD8+ T cells from blood, with Jurkat cell RNA spiked in. Subset reported: FACS-sorted CD8+CD4-CCR7+CD45RA+ naive T cells. This clonotype originated in a human donor in good health. Some libraries in this study had Jurkat cell RNA spiked in. This sequence joins TRBV12-3 or TRBV12-4 and TRBJ2-1, with 7 nucleotides matching TRBD2. CDR3 amino acids: CASSQIAGPYNEQFF. In nucleotides, the CDR3 is TGTGCCAGCAGTCAAATAGCGGGTCCTTACAATGAGCAGTTCTTC.